Each of the 20 T cell receptor beta chains below was sequenced from the same sample in a study of shared clonotypes between healthy human individuals (dated by TCRdb to about 2020). The library came from the immunoSEQ multiplex PCR assay. Sourced from immuneACCESS, this table was stored by TCRdb with only in-frame sequences that have V and J called. A share of the clones is absent; for the studies checked, an unresolved V gene accounts for under half, and the remainder has no known explanation. The sample table holds 2.3 million or so clones, of which more than 80% were seen once. The ten largest make up about 0.37% of the sample. Material: naive CD4+ T cells from PBMCs. The sample's cell subset or site label, in plain terms: CD45RA+ positively selected. These receptors came from a man between 18 and 35 years old in good health. Some clones in this sample may be carry-over from other donors' samples.

This rearrangement joins TRBV18 to TRBJ2-7; tentative D call: TRBD2 (6 bases). Per germline, CDR1 KGHSH and CDR2 LQKENI. This CDR3 comprises 15 residues. Trimming removed 2 bases from V and 0 bases from J, with 11 bases in between. The CDR3 reads CASSPTGEASYEQYF. CDR3 coding DNA: TGTGCCAGCTCACCAACCGGGGAGGCCTCCTACGAGCAGTACTTC.

The rearrangement uses TRBV4-1 and TRBJ1-2, with no clear D. From germline, CDR1 is MGHRA and CDR2 YSYEKL. Trimming took 1 base from V and 1 from J, leaving 16 bases between them. This CDR3 comprises 17 residues. CDR3 amino acids: CASSQVGSRTVNYGYTF. CDR3 DNA: TGCGCCAGCAGCCAAGTTGGATCAAGGACGGTTAACTATGGCTACACCTTC.

V and J are TRBV21-1 and TRBJ1-5; the D call TRBD1 from the table was never checked on the DNA. TRBV21-1 corresponds to a pseudogene. The CDR3 totals 23 residues. The CDR3 DNA follows: TGTGCCAGCAGCAAAGAGGGGACAGGGTGCGTCCGTTTCGGAATTAATAGCAATCAGCCCCAGCATTTT. It yields the protein CASSKEGTGCVRFGINSNQPQHF.

CDR3 bases: TGTGCCAGCAGTCCCCCCAGGGGCAGGGGCTACGAGCAGTACTTC. Protein sequence: CASSPPRGRGYEQYF. The chain couples TRBV27 to TRBJ2-7; D perhaps matches TRBD1 (6 bases). CDR3 size: 15 residues. The ends were cut back, 5 bases at V and 3 bases at J, with 17 bases in the middle. The germline gives CDR1 MNHEY, CDR2 SMNVEV (reference sequence).

In the case of this clone: Other DNA sequences in the same sample also yield this CDR3. CDR3 DNA: TGTGCCAGCAGCTTAGGGACTAGCGGGAGCTACGAGCAGTACTTC. It is translated as CASSLGTSGSYEQYF. This chain links TRBV7-9 with TRBJ2-7, with 13 nucleotides matching TRBD2. Germline CDR1 reads SEHNR; CDR2 reads FQNEAQ (reference sequence). V shed 1 base and J 3 bases; nucleotides not matched to a gene: 0. CDR3 length equals 15 residues.

CDR3 region: CASSHPGGPSTDTQYF. CDR3 DNA sequence: TGTGCCAGCAGCCACCCCGGGGGCCCTAGCACAGATACGCAGTATTTT. The rearrangement uses TRBV4-2 and TRBJ2-3, with D perhaps given as TRBD1 or TRBD2 (6 bases each). The CDR3 sequence is 16 residues long. The V end lost 3 bases, the J end lost 0 bases, and 13 bases lay between the germline ends. The germline gives CDR1 LGHNA, CDR2 YNFKEQ.

The chain recombines TRBV5-1 with TRBJ2-5, with TRBD1 matching 7 bases. V was pared by 4 bases and J by 2 bases, with 5 bases of the junction left unmatched. The CDR3 is 14 amino acids. Germline V gene data show CDR1 as SGHRS and CDR2 as YFSETQ. The CDR3 DNA is TGCGCCAGCAGCCAGACAGGGTGGCAAGAGACCCAGTACTTC. Encoded protein: CASSQTGWQETQYF.

The chain combines TRBV4-3 with TRBJ2-4; no firm D call. The germline CDR1 and CDR2 sequences are LGHNA and YSLEER. The V end lost 0 bases, the J end lost 11 bases, and 11 bases lay between the germline ends. This CDR3 is 13 amino acids long. The CDR3 DNA reads as TGCGCCAGCAGCCAAGATTTAGGCCCCTTTCAGTACTTC. Translation gives CASSQDLGPFQYF.

The chain employs TRBV28 and TRBJ2-1; D is unclear. The CDR3 is 13 residues long. The germline V gene encodes CDR1 MDHEN and CDR2 SYDVKM. Trimming pared 2 bases from V and 2 bases from J, leaving 4 bases between. The CDR3 region is CASSLNAYNEQFF. Written as DNA, the CDR3 is TGTGCCAGCAGTTTAAACGCCTACAATGAGCAGTTCTTC.

The chain recombines TRBV5-1 with TRBJ2-7, with D perhaps matching TRBD1 (6 bases). This CDR3 contains 14 residues. Trimming removed 4 bases at V and 3 bases at J, with 14 bases between. CDR1 is SGHRS, CDR2 YFSETQ, per germline. CDR3 loop: CASSPTGAFYEQYF. DNA for the CDR3: TGCGCCAGCAGCCCGACAGGAGCCTTCTACGAGCAGTACTTC.

This chain connects TRBV5-1 to TRBJ2-7, with D possibly being TRBD1 or TRBD2 (5 bases each). Trimming pared 0 bases from V and 2 bases from J, leaving 9 bases between. The CDR3 is 14 residues long. The germline V gene has CDR1 SGHRS and CDR2 YFSETQ. The CDR3 bases are TGCGCCAGCAGCTTGGGAGGGGACCCCTACGAGCAGTACTTC. Its translation: CASSLGGDPYEQYF.

The V and J genes are TRBV28 and TRBJ1-2; D not resolved. Germline V gives CDR1 MDHEN, CDR2 SYDVKM. The germline V and J ends were trimmed by 2 bases and 7 bases, with 14 bases remaining between them. This CDR3 contains 14 residues. CDR3 DNA sequence: TGTGCCAGCAGTTTACTTGAGCAACTAATTGGCTACACCTTC. Protein sequence: CASSLLEQLIGYTF.

The chain is built from TRBV28 and TRBJ2-7; weak D call: TRBD2 (5 bases). Germline V lookup: CDR1 MDHEN, CDR2 SYDVKM. The CDR3 is 12 residues long. V gave up 7 bases and J gave up 7 bases, with 14 bases separating them. The CDR3 region is CASTYTTGEQYF. The CDR3 DNA is TGTGCCAGCACCTATACTACGGGGGAGCAGTACTTC. Complete variable domain (other parts from reference TRBV28 and TRBJ2-7): DVKVTQSSRYLVKRTGEKVFLECVQDMDHENMFWYRQDPGLGLRLIYFSYDVKMKEKGDIPEGYSVSREKKERFSLILESASTNQTSMYLCASTYTTGEQYFGPGTRLTVT.

The chain uses TRBV12-2 and TRBJ2-6; the D call of TRBD1 is as the table states it, not checked on the DNA. TRBV12-2 is recorded as a pseudogene. The CDR3 runs to 16 residues. CDR3 nucleotide sequence: TGTGCAAGTCGCTTTCACACACAAAGTCGGGCCAACGTCCTGACTTTC. Encoded protein: CASRFHTQSRANVLTF.

Regarding this clone: At one end the junction does not follow the germline gene, possibly because of a read error. The rearrangement joins TRBV5-5 to TRBJ2-7, with D possibly matching TRBD2 (6 bases). CDR3 length: 15 residues. The germline V gene has CDR1 SGHKS and CDR2 YYEKEE (reference sequence). CDR3: CASTLAGINSYEQYF. For the CDR3, the DNA is TGTGCCAGCACCTTGGCGGGGATCAACTCCTACGAGCAGTACTTC. The variable domain in full, completed from reference TRBV5-5 and TRBJ2-7, reads DAGVTQSPTHLIKTRGQQVTLRCSPISGHKSVSWYQQVLGQGPQFIFQYYEKEERGRGNFPDRFSARQFPNYSSELNVNALLLGDSALYLCASTLAGINSYEQYFGPGTRLTVT.

In this sample, this clone turned up once. This sample also contains other DNA sequences that code for the same CDR3. The genes are TRBV28 and TRBJ2-7; D is undetermined. CDR1 is MDHEN, CDR2 SYDVKM, per germline. This CDR3 region has 11 residues. Trimming cost V 4 bases and J 7 bases, with 8 bases left between them. As DNA, the CDR3 is TGTGCCAGCAGTTCTAGGCAGGAGCAGTACTTC. Protein sequence: CASSSRQEQYF.

The rearrangement links TRBV28 to TRBJ1-2, with D perhaps matching TRBD1 (5 bases). Germline V CDR1 and CDR2: MDHEN, SYDVKM. Deletions cut 1 base from V and 4 bases from J, with 7 bases between. The CDR3 is 13 amino acids. In DNA form, the CDR3 reads TGTGCCAGCAGTTTATCAGGGACCTATGGCTACACCTTC. Protein product: CASSLSGTYGYTF.

The chain combines TRBV5-1 with TRBJ2-7, with a weak D call TRBD1 (5 bases). The CDR3 loop spans 16 amino acids. Germline V gives CDR1 SGHRS, CDR2 YFSETQ. Trimming took 4 bases from V and 4 from J, leaving 21 bases between them. DNA for the CDR3: TGCGCCAGCAGCCGAGGACAAGGAATAACCCATTACGAGCAGTACTTC. As protein: CASSRGQGITHYEQYF. Together with reference TRBV5-1 and TRBJ2-7, the CDR3 gives the full variable domain: KAGVTQTPRYLIKTRGQQVTLSCSPISGHRSVSWYQQTPGQGLQFLFEYFSETQRNKGNFPGRFSGRQFSNSRSEMNVSTLELGDSALYLCASSRGQGITHYEQYFGPGTRLTVT.

The rearrangement links TRBV28 to TRBJ1-1; D not resolved. CDR3 length equals 17 residues. The V end was cut by 7 bases, the J end by 1 base, with 22 bases between. The germline gives CDR1 MDHEN, CDR2 SYDVKM. CDR3 in amino acids: CASNGLWPESRNTEAFF. The CDR3 bases are TGTGCCAGCAACGGACTCTGGCCCGAATCGCGGAACACTGAAGCTTTCTTT.

The chain uses TRBV18 and TRBJ1-1; D unclear. Trimming took 2 bases from V and 6 from J, leaving 7 bases between them. Per germline, CDR1 KGHSH and CDR2 LQKENI. The CDR3 contains 12 residues. The CDR3 nucleotides read TGTGCCAGCTCACCAGGGATCGCTGAAGCTTTCTTT. It is translated as CASSPGIAEAFF.